These T cell receptor beta chains were read from a single sample in a study of siplizumab effects on memory and regulatory T cells. Libraries were prepared by immunoSEQ multiplex PCR; TCRdb keeps only in-frame clonotypes and omits some of them. The sample carries roughly 92,000 clones, approximately 93% recorded once. The specimen was non-Treg CD4+ T cells sorted from blood. The source of these receptors is a human donor in good health. The CDR3 runs from the conserved cysteine through the conserved F or W. A D gene is named only where the DNA matches it firmly. Clone size is not always given. Where it is, it says once, few, many or a class for expanded clones.

size | J | D | V | CDR3 | DNA
- | TRBJ2-3 | - | TRBV2 | CASSSGGATDTQYF | TGTGCCAGCAGCTCTGGTGGGGCCACAGATACGCAGTATTTT
- | TRBJ2-2 | - | TRBV6-1 | CASSDLGSAGELFF | TGTGCCAGCAGTGACCTCGGATCGGCCGGGGAGCTGTTTTTT
- | TRBJ2-7 | - | TRBV20-1 | CSARDWDEQYF | TGCAGTGCTAGAGATTGGGACGAGCAGTACTTC
- | TRBJ1-5 | - | TRBV19 | CASRRSLGGESYSNQPQHF | TGTGCCAGTAGGCGTTCATTGGGGGGGGAGAGTTATAGCAATCAGCCCCAGCATTTT
- | TRBJ1-2 | TRBD1 | TRBV6-5 | CASSYRGGQARYGYTF | TGTGCCAGCAGTTACCGGGGGGGACAGGCCCGCTATGGCTACACCTTC
once | TRBJ2-2 | TRBD2 | TRBV10-3 | CAISESPLAGGTGELFF | TGTGCCATCAGTGAGTCCCCCCTAGCGGGAGGAACCGGGGAGCTGTTTTTT
- | TRBJ1-4 | - | TRBV9 | CASSVAVGENEKLFF | TGTGCCAGCAGCGTAGCGGTAGGGGAAAATGAAAAACTGTTTTTT
- | TRBJ2-7 | - | TRBV15 | CATSRTGPYEQYF | TGTGCCACCAGCAGAACGGGACCCTACGAGCAGTACTTC
- | TRBJ2-1 | TRBD1 | TRBV5-1 | CASRETGVISYNEQFF | TGCGCCAGCAGGGAGACAGGGGTGATATCCTACAATGAGCAGTTCTTC
- | TRBJ2-5 | - | TRBV15 | CATSRQLGQQETQYF | TGTGCCACCAGCAGGCAGTTGGGACAACAAGAGACCCAGTACTTC
- | TRBJ2-3 | TRBD1 | TRBV7-6 | CASSPHAGGNTDTQYF | TGTGCCAGCAGCCCACATGCAGGGGGAAACACAGATACGCAGTATTTT
- | TRBJ1-2 | - | TRBV4-1 | CASSHKQGPYGYTF | TGCGCCAGCAGCCACAAGCAGGGTCCCTATGGCTACACCTTC
- | TRBJ1-2 | TRBD1 | TRBV30 | CASLQGNYGYTF | TGTGCCAGCCTACAGGGGAACTATGGCTACACCTTC
- | TRBJ2-3 | TRBD2 | TRBV10-2 | CASSGTSGSRTDTQYF | TGCGCCAGCAGTGGGACTAGCGGGAGCCGCACAGATACGCAGTATTTT
- | TRBJ1-3 | - | TRBV6-5 | CASSFGGTGNTIYF | TGTGCCAGCAGTTTTGGGGGTACTGGAAACACCATATATTTT
- | TRBJ2-1 | - | TRBV4-2 | CASSQALGIMGTRRDSDNEQFF | TGTGCCAGCAGCCAAGCTTTGGGTATTATGGGGACTCGACGGGACTCAGACAATGAGCAGTTCTTC
- | TRBJ1-5 | - | TRBV2 | CASSATGPNQPQHF | TGTGCCAGCAGTGCGACGGGCCCCAATCAGCCCCAGCATTTT
- | TRBJ1-1 | - | TRBV4-1 | CASSRRPTVLSNTEAFF | TGCGCCAGCAGCCGACGACCGACAGTACTGTCGAACACTGAAGCTTTCTTT
- | TRBJ2-7 | - | TRBV28 | CASSLTFEQYF | TGTGCCAGCAGTTTAACGTTCGAGCAGTACTTC
- | TRBJ1-2 | - | TRBV7-2 | CASSPTIRDGYTF | TGTGCCAGCAGCCCTACAATTAGGGATGGCTACACCTTC
- | TRBJ2-1 | TRBD2 | TRBV11-3 | CASSNGRLSYNEQFF | TGTGCCAGCAGCAACGGGAGGTTGTCCTACAATGAGCAGTTCTTC
- | TRBJ2-3 | TRBD2 | TRBV5-1 | CATNIKPPLAGGPSTDTQYF | TGCGCCACCAACATTAAGCCCCCTTTAGCGGGAGGGCCCAGCACAGATACGCAGTATTTT
- | TRBJ2-7 | - | TRBV7-2 | CASSLERAYEQYF | TGTGCCAGCAGCTTAGAGCGGGCCTACGAGCAGTACTTC
- | TRBJ2-1 | - | TRBV2 | CASSPDTPGKFF | TGTGCCAGCAGCCCTGACACTCCCGGAAAGTTCTTC
- | TRBJ1-3 | - | TRBV14 | CASSQDPGNTIYF | TGTGCCAGCAGCCAAGATCCTGGAAACACCATATATTTT
- | TRBJ2-1 | TRBD2 | TRBV5-4 | CASSRAAGYNEQFF | TGTGCCAGCAGCCGAGCAGCGGGATACAATGAGCAGTTCTTC
- | TRBJ1-1 | - | TRBV6-5 | CASSYLTGFGNTEAFF | TGTGCCAGCAGTTACCTTACAGGGTTCGGGAACACTGAAGCTTTCTTT
- | TRBJ1-1 | TRBD1 | TRBV18 | CASSQRDRPVTEAFF | TGTGCCAGCTCACAACGGGACAGACCGGTCACTGAAGCTTTCTTT
- | TRBJ1-2 | TRBD1 | TRBV5-6 | CASREQGAPNYGYTF | TGTGCCAGCAGGGAACAGGGGGCGCCTAACTATGGCTACACCTTC
- | TRBJ2-7 | - | TRBV19 | CASSAETGSTYEQYF | TGTGCCAGTAGTGCGGAGACAGGCAGCACCTACGAGCAGTACTTC
- | TRBJ2-1 | - | TRBV5-6 | CASSLFSGHEQFF | TGTGCCAGCAGCTTATTTTCAGGACATGAGCAGTTCTTC
- | TRBJ1-1 | - | TRBV9 | CASSSRQNTEAFF | TGTGCCAGCAGCTCTCGACAGAACACTGAAGCTTTCTTT
- | TRBJ2-7 | - | TRBV7-9 | CASSLGVDTYEQYF | TGTGCCAGCAGCTTGGGCGTTGACACCTACGAGCAGTACTTC
once | TRBJ2-7 | TRBD2 | TRBV11-2 | CASSLVSGGVSSYEQYF | TGTGCCAGCAGCTTAGTTAGCGGGGGCGTCAGCTCCTACGAGCAGTACTTC
- | TRBJ2-7 | TRBD1 | TRBV7-9 | CARPPKKQGASDEQYF | TGTGCCAGACCCCCAAAGAAACAGGGGGCGTCGGACGAGCAGTACTTC
- | TRBJ2-2 | - | TRBV7-2 | CASSLGYGGELFF | TGTGCCAGCAGCTTAGGGTACGGGGGGGAGCTGTTTTTT
- | TRBJ1-1 | - | TRBV7-2 | CASSLLQGNTEAFF | TGTGCCAGCAGCTTATTACAGGGGAACACTGAAGCTTTCTTT
- | TRBJ2-1 | - | TRBV6-5 | CASSYSTVREQFF | TGTGCCAGCAGTTACTCGACAGTTCGGGAGCAGTTCTTC
- | TRBJ2-3 | - | TRBV7-3 | CASSVSSTDTQYF | TGTGCCAGCAGCGTATCTAGCACAGATACGCAGTATTTT
- | TRBJ2-5 | TRBD2 | TRBV11-2 | CASSTTGGAGETQYF | TGTGCCAGCAGCACCACCGGGGGGGCGGGAGAGACCCAGTACTTC